This is a list of T cell receptor beta chains from one sample in a study of a mutant IDH1 vaccine in newly diagnosed glioma. Generated by immunoSEQ multiplex PCR, the TCRdb table keeps only in-frame clones and is missing some. Of 95,000 to 120,000 clones in the sample, approximately 87% were seen once. Their antigens remain unidentified. The material was PBMCs, obtained from a glioma patient whose treatment included an IDH1 peptide vaccine. These receptors were taken from a woman aged 45-59 years with glioma. The conserved cysteine and the conserved F or W are not part of the CDR3 here. Only some rows state a clone size, as once, few, many or a class for expanded clones.

NA TRBV7-9 ASSLAGGITEAF
NA TRBV6-1 ASSEGQGIPSYNSPLH
NA TRBV6-1 ASRQVYSNQPQH
once TRBV7-2 ASSLAGGRADTQY
few TRBV7-9 ASSLPAGALNTGELF
NA TRBV19 ASSIDHTSGSREQY
NA TRBV28 ASSYTGDNRPQH
NA TRBV6-5 ASRAGTSGRGEQY
NA TRBV6-1 ASSGGELF
NA TRBV7-2 ASSSGQQTDGYT
NA TRBV7-3 ASSLTGGDTEAF
NA TRBV5-1 ASSLGTDYNEQF
NA TRBV2 ASSVPDRNTEAF
NA TRBV6-5 ASRQTGSTEAF
NA TRBV6-6 APPDSLNTEAF
few TRBV18 ASSPAGEEDTQY
NA TRBV5-1 ASSFGAETQY
once TRBV6-5 ASSSMDRGREQF
NA TRBV28 ASNPDTFNEKLF